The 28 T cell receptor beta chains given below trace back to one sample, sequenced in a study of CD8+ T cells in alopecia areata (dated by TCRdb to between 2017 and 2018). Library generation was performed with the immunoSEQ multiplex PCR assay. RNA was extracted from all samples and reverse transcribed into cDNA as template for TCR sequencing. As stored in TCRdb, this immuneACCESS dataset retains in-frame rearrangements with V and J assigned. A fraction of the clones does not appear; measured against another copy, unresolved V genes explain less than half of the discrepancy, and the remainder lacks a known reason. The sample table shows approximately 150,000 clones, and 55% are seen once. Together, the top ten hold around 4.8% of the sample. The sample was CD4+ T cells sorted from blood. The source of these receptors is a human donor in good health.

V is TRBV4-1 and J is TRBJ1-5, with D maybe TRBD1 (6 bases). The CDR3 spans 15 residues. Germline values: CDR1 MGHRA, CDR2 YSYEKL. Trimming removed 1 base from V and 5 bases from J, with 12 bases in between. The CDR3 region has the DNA TGCGCCAGCAGCCAAGGACAGGCGCGCGATCAGCCCCAGCATTTT. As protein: CASSQGQARDQPQHF.

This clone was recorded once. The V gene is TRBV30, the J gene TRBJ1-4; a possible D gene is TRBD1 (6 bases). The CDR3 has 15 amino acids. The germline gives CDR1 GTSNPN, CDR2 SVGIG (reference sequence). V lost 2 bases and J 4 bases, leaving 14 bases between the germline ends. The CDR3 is CAWSRGGMVNEKLFF. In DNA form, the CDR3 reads TGTGCCTGGAGTCGAGGGGGGATGGTTAATGAAAAACTGTTTTTT.

The DNA for the CDR3 is TGTGCCAGCGGCCGGGAATTGAGGTCAGATACGCAGTATTTT. It translates to CASGRELRSDTQYF. The chain is built from TRBV2 and TRBJ2-3, with D perhaps matching TRBD2 (5 bases). The CDR3 spans 14 residues. CDR1 is SNHLY and CDR2 is FYNNEI in the germline V gene. V shed 8 bases and J shed 4 bases, with 16 bases lying between them.

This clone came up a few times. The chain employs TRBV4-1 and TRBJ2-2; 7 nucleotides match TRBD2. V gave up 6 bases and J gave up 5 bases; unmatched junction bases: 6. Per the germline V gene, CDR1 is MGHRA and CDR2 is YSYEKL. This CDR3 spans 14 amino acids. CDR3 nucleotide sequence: TGCGCCAGCAGGGGGAGGGAGGGGACCGGGGAGCTGTTTTTT. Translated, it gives CASRGREGTGELFF.

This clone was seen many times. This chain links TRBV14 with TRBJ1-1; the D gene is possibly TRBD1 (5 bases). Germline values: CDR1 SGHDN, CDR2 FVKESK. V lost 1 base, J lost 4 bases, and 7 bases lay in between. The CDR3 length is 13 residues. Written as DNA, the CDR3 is TGTGCCAGCAGCCAAGTCGGGGGCACTGAAGCTTTCTTT. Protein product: CASSQVGGTEAFF.

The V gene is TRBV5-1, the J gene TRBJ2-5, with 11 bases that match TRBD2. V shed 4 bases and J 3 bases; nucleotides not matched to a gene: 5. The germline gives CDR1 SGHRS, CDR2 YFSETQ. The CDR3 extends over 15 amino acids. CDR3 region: CASSRGTSGKETQYF. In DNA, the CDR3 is TGCGCCAGCAGCCGCGGGACTAGCGGAAAAGAGACCCAGTACTTC.

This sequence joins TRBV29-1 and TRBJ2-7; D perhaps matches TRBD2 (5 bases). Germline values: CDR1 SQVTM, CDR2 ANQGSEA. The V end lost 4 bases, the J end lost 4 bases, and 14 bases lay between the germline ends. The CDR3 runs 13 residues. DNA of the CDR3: TGCAGCGTTGTAGGAGGAAGATCTTACGAGCAGTACTTC. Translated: CSVVGGRSYEQYF.

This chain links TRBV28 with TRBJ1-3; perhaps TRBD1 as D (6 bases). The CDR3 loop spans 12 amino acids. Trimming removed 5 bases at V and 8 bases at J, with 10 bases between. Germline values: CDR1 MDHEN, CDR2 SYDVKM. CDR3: CASSQGWHTIYF. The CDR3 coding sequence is TGTGCCAGCAGTCAGGGGTGGCACACCATATATTTT.

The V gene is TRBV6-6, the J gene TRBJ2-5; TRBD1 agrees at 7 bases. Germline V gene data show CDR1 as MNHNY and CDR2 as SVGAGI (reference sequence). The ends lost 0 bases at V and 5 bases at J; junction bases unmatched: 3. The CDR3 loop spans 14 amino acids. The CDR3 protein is CASSYSRDSETQYF. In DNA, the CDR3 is TGTGCCAGCAGTTACTCTAGGGACAGCGAGACCCAGTACTTC.

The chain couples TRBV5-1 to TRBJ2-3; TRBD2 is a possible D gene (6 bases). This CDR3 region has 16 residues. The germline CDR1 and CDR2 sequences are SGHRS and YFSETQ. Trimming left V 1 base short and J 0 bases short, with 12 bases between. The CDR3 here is CASSLQGRGSTDTQYF. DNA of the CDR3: TGCGCCAGCAGCTTGCAGGGTCGGGGGAGCACAGATACGCAGTATTTT. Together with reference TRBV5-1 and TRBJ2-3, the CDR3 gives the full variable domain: KAGVTQTPRYLIKTRGQQVTLSCSPISGHRSVSWYQQTPGQGLQFLFEYFSETQRNKGNFPGRFSGRQFSNSRSEMNVSTLELGDSALYLCASSLQGRGSTDTQYFGPGTRLTVL.

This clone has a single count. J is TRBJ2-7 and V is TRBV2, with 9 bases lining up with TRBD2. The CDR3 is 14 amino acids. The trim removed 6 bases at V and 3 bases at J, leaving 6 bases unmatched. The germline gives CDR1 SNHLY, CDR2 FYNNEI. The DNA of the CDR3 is TGTGCCAGCAGAGGACTAGCGTCCCTCTACGAGCAGTACTTC. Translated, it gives CASRGLASLYEQYF.

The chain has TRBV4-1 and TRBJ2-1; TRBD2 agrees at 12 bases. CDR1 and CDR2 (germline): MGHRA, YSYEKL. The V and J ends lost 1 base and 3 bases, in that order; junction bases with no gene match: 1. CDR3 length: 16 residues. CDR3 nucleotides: TGCGCCAGCAGCCAAGGGGGACTAGCGGGCTACAATGAGCAGTTCTTC. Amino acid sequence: CASSQGGLAGYNEQFF.

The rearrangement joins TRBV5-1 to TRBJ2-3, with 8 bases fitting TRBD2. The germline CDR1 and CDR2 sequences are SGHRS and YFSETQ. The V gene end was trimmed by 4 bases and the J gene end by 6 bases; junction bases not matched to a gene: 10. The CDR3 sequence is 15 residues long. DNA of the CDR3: TGCGCCAGCAGCAAAGGACTAGCCAGCGAGGATACGCAGTATTTT. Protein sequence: CASSKGLASEDTQYF. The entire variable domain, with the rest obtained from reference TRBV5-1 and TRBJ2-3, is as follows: KAGVTQTPRYLIKTRGQQVTLSCSPISGHRSVSWYQQTPGQGLQFLFEYFSETQRNKGNFPGRFSGRQFSNSRSEMNVSTLELGDSALYLCASSKGLASEDTQYFGPGTRLTVL.

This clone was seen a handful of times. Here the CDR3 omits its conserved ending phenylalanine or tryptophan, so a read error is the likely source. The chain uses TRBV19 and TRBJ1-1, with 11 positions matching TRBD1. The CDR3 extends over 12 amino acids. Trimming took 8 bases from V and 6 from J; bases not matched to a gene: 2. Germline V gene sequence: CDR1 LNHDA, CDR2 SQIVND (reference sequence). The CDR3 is CASWGQGAEAFS. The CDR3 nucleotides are TGTGCCAGTTGGGGACAGGGGGCTGAAGCTTTCTCT.

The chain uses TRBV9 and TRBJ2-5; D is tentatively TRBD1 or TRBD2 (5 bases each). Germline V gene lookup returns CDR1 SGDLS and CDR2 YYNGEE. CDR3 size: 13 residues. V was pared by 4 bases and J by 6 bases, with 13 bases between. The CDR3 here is CASSRGRAQTQYF. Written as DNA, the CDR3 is TGTGCCAGCAGCCGGGGCCGAGCGCAGACCCAGTACTTC.

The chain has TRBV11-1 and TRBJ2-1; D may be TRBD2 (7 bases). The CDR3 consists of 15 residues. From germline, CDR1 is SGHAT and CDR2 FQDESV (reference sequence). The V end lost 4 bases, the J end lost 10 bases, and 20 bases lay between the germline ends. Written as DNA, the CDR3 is TGTGCCAGCAGCTCCGCGGGACGCCGGGGGGCGGAGCAGTTCTTC. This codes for CASSSAGRRGAEQFF.

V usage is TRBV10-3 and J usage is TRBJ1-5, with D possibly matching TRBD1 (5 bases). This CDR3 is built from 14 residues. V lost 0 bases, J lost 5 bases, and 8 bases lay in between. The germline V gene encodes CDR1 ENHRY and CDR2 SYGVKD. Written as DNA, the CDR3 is TGTGCCATCAGTGAGTCGGGGGGATATCAGCCCCAGCATTTT. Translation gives CAISESGGYQPQHF.

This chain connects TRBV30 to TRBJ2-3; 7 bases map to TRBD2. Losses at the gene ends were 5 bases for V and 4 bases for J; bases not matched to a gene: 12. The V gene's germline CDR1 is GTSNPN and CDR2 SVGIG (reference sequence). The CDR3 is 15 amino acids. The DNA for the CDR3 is TGTGCCTGGGGGGCCGGGACTAAGGGGCCAGATACGCAGTATTTT. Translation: CAWGAGTKGPDTQYF. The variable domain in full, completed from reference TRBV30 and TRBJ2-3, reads SQTIHQWPATLVQPVGSPLSLECTVEGTSNPNLYWYRQAAGRGLQLLFYSVGIGQISSEVPQNLSASRPQDRQFILSSKKLLLSDSGFYLCAWGAGTKGPDTQYFGPGTRLTVL.

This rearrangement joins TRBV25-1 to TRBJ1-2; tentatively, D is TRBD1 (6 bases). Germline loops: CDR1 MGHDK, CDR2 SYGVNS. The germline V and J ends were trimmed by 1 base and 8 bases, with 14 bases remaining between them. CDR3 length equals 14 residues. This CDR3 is CASSEWIGGTGYTF. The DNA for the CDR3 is TGTGCCAGCAGTGAATGGATAGGGGGTACCGGCTACACCTTC.

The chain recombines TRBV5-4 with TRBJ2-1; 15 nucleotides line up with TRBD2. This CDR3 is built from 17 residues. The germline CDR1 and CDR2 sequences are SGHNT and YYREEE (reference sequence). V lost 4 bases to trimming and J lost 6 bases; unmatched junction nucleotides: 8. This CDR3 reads CASSPGLAGGWGNEQFF. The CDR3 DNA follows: TGTGCCAGCAGCCCGGGACTAGCGGGAGGCTGGGGCAATGAGCAGTTCTTC.

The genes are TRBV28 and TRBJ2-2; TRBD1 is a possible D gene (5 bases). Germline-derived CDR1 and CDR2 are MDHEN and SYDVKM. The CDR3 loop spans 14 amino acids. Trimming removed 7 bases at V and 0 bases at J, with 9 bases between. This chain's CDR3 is CASTTGSNTGELFF. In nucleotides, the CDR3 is TGTGCCAGCACAACAGGTTCGAACACCGGGGAGCTGTTTTTT.

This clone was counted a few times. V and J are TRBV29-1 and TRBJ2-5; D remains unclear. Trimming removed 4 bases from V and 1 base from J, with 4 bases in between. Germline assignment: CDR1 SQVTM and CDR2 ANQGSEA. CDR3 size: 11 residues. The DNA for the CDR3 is TGCAGCGTTGCTACCCAAGAGACCCAGTACTTC. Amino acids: CSVATQETQYF.

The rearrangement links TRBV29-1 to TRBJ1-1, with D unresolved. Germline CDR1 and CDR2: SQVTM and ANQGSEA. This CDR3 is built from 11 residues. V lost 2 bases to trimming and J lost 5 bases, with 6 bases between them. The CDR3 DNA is TGCAGCGTTGAATCTTATACTGAAGCTTTCTTT. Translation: CSVESYTEAFF. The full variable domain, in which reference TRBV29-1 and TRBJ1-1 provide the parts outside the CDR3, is SAVISQKPSRDICQRGTSLTIQCQVDSQVTMMFWYRQQPGQSLTLIATANQGSEATYESGFVIDKFPISRPNLTFSTLTVSNMSPEDSSIYLCSVESYTEAFFGQGTRLTVV.

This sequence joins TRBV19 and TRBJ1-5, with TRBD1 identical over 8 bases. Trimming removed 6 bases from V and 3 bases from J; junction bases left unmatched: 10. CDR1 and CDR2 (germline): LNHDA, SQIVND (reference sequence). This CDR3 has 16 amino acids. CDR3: CASSWPGQVSNQPQHF. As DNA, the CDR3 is TGTGCCAGTAGCTGGCCGGGACAGGTCTCCAATCAGCCCCAGCATTTT.

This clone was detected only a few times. CDR3 sequence: CASAGLGNQPQHF. CDR3 bases: TGTGCCAGCGCGGGTTTAGGGAATCAGCCCCAGCATTTT. The V call is TRBV27, the J call TRBJ1-5; no definite D call. The V end lost 8 bases, the J end lost 4 bases, and 12 bases lay between the germline ends. The CDR3 runs to 13 residues. Germline CDR1 is MNHEY and CDR2 is SMNVEV (reference sequence).

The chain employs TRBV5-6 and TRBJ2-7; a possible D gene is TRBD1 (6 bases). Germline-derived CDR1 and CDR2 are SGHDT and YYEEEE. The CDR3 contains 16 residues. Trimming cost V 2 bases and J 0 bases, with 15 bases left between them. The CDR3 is CASSFRSPRGSYEQYF. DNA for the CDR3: TGTGCCAGCAGCTTTAGATCGCCCAGGGGCTCCTACGAGCAGTACTTC.

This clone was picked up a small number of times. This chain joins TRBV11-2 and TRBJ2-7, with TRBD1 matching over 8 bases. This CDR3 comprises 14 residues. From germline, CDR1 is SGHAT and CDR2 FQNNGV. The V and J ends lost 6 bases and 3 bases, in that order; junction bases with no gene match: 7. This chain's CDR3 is CASSPGQGNYEQYF. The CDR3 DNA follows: TGTGCCAGCAGTCCCGGACAGGGCAACTACGAGCAGTACTTC.

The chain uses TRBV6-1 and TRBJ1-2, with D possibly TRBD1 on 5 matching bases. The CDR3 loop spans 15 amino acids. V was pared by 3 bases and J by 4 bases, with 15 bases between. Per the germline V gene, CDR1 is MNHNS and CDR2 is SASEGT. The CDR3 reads CASSDTWRRGYGYTF. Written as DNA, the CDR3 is TGTGCCAGCAGTGACACTTGGAGGAGGGGCTATGGCTACACCTTC.